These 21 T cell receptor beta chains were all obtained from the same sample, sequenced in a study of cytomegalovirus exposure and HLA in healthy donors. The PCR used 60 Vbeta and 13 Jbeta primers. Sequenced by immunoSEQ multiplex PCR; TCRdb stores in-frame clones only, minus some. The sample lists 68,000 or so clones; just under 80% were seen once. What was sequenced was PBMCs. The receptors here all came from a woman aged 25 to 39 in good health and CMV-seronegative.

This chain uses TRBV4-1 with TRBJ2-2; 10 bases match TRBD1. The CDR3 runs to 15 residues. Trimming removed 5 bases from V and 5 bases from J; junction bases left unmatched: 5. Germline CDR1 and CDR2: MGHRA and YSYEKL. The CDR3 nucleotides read TGCGCCAGCAGCACCCAGGGACAGGGGACCGGGGAGCTGTTTTTT. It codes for CASSTQGQGTGELFF.

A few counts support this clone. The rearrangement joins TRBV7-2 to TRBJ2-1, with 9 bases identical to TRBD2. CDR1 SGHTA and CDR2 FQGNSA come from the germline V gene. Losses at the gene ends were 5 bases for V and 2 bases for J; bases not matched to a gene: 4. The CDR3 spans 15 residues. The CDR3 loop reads CASSNSGSTYNEQFF. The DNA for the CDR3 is TGTGCCAGCAGCAATAGCGGGAGTACCTACAATGAGCAGTTCTTC.

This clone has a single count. The CDR3 spells CASSRGQAANTEAFF. The CDR3, as DNA: TGTGCCAGCAGTCGTGGACAGGCCGCGAACACTGAAGCTTTCTTT. The chain joins TRBV5-4 to TRBJ1-1, with 7 bases that match TRBD1. Germline CDR1 and CDR2: SGHNT and YYREEE (reference sequence). After removal of 5 bases from V and 1 base from J, the junction contained 8 bases not matched to a gene. The CDR3 runs to 15 residues.

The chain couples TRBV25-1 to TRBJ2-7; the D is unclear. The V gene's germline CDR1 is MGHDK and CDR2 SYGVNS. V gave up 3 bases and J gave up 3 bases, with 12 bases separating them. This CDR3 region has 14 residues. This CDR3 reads CASSESADYYEQYF. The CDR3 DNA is TGTGCCAGCAGTGAGTCCGCGGATTACTACGAGCAGTACTTC.

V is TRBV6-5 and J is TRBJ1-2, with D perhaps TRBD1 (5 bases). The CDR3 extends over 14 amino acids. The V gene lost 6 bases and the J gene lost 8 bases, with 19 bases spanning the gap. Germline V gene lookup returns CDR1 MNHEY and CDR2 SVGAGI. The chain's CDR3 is CASSATRGLGGYTF. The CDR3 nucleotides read TGTGCCAGCAGCGCTACGCGGGGCCTGGGGGGCTACACCTTC.

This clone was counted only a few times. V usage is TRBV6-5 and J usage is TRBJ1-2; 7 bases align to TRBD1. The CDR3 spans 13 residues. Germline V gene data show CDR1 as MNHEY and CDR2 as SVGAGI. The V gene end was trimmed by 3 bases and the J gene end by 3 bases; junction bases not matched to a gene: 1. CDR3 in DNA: TGTGCCAGCAGTTATACAGGGGACTATGGCTACACCTTC. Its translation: CASSYTGDYGYTF.

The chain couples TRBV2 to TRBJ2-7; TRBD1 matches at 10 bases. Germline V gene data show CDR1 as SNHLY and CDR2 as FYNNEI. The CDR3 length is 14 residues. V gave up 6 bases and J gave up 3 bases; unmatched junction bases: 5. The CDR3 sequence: CASRGTGELYEQYF. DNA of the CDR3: TGTGCCAGCAGAGGGACAGGGGAACTCTACGAGCAGTACTTC.

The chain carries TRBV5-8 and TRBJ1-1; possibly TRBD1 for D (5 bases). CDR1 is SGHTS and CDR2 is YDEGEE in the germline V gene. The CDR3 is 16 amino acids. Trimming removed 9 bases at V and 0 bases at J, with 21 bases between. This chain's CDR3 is CATQRWGWGVNTEAFF. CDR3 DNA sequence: TGTGCCACCCAGCGCTGGGGGTGGGGGGTGAACACTGAAGCTTTCTTT.

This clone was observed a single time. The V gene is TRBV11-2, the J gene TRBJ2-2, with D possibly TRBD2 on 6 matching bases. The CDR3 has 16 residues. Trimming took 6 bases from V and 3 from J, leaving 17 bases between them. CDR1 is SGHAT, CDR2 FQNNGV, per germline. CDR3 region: CASRRLPAGYTGELFF. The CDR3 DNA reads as TGTGCCAGCAGACGACTTCCAGCGGGCTACACCGGGGAGCTGTTTTTT.

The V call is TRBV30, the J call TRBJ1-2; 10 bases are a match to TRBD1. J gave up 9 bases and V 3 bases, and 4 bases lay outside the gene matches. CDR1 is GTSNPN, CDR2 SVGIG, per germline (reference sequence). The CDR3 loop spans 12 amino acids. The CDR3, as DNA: TGTGCCTGGAGGGAGGACAGGGGGAGCTACACCTTC. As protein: CAWREDRGSYTF.

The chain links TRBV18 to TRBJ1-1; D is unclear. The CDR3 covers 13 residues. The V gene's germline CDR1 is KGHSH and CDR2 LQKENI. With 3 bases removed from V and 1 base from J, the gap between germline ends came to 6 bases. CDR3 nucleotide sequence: TGTGCCAGCTCACCCAACACGAACACTGAAGCTTTCTTT. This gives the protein CASSPNTNTEAFF.

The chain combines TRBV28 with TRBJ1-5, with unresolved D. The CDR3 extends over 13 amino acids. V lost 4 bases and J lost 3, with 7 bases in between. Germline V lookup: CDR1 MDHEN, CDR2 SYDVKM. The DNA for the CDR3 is TGTGCCAGCAGTTCGGTTCTCAATCAGCCCCAGCATTTT. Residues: CASSSVLNQPQHF.

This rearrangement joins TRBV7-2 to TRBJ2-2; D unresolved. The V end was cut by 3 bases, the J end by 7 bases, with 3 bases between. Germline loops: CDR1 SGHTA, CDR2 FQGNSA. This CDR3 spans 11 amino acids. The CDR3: CASSFFGELFF. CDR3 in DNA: TGTGCCAGCAGCTTCTTCGGGGAGCTGTTTTTT.

CDR3 sequence reads: CASSLRTWADTQYF. The CDR3 DNA sequence: TGTGCCAGCAGCTTACGGACTTGGGCGGATACGCAGTATTTT. The V call is TRBV7-9, the J call TRBJ2-3; D perhaps matches TRBD2 (5 bases). With 2 bases removed from V and 6 bases from J, the gap between germline ends came to 12 bases. The CDR3 extends over 14 amino acids. Germline V gives CDR1 SEHNR, CDR2 FQNEAQ (reference sequence).

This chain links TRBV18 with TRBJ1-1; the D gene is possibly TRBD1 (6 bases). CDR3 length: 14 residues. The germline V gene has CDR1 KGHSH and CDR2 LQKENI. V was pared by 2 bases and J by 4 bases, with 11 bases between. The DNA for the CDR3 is TGTGCCAGCTCACCAGAGACAGGAATCACTGAAGCTTTCTTT. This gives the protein CASSPETGITEAFF.

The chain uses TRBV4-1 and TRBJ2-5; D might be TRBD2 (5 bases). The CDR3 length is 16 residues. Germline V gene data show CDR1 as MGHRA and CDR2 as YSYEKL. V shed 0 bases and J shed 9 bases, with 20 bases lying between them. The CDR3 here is CASSQEEFGSGESQYF. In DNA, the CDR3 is TGCGCCAGCAGCCAAGAGGAGTTTGGGTCCGGGGAGTCCCAGTACTTC.

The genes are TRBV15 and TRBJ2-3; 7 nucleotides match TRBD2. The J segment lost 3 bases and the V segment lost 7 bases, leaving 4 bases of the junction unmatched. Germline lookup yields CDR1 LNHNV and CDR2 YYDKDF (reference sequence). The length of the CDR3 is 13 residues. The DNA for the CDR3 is TGTGCCACCACCTCCGGGGGGACAGATACGCAGTATTTT. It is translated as CATTSGGTDTQYF.

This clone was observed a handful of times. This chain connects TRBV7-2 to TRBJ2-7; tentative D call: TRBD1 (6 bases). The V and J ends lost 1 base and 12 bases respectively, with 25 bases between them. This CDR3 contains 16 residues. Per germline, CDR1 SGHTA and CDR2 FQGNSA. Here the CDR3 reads CASSLGAGASAERRYF. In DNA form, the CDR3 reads TGTGCCAGCAGCTTAGGGGCAGGGGCATCAGCGGAGCGAAGGTACTTC.

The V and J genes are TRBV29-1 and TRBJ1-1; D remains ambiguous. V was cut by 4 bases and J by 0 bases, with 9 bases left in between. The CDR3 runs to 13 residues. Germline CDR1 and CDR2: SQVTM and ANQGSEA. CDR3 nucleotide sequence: TGCAGCGTTGCGGGTTTGATGAACACTGAAGCTTTCTTT. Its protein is CSVAGLMNTEAFF.

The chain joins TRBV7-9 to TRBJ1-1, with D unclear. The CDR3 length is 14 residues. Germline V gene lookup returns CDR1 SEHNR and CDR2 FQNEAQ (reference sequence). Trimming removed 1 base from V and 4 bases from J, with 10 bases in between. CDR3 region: CASSLVTGSTEAFF. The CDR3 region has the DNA TGTGCCAGCAGCTTAGTAACGGGGTCCACTGAAGCTTTCTTT.

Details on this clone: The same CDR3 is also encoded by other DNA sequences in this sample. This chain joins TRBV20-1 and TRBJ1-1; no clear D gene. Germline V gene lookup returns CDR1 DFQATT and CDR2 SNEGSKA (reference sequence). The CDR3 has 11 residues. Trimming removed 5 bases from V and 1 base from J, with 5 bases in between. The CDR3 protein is CSAFGNTEAFF. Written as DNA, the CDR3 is TGCAGTGCTTTCGGGAACACTGAAGCTTTCTTT.